This entry lists 15 T cell receptor beta chains sequenced from one sample in a study of breast tumors, draining lymph nodes, adjacent tissues. MiXCR, run by TCRdb on the multiplex PCR reads, gives a single entry per CDR3 protein. The sample holds approximately 180,000 distinct CDR3 sequences, 25% to 40% seen once. Samples came from axillary lymph nodes draining the breast cancer. The sequencing sample was made of axillary lymph node tissue. Receptors were obtained from a female donor with breast cancer. Some clones in this sample may be carry-over from other donors' samples.

The rearrangement uses TRBV10-2 and TRBJ1-2; TRBD1 might be the D (6 bases). Trimming took 4 bases from V and 4 from J, leaving 16 bases between them. The germline V gene has CDR1 WSHSY and CDR2 SAAADI. This CDR3 contains 15 residues. CDR3 coding DNA: TGCGCCAGCAGTGGGTCGGAACAGGGTGGCTATGGCTACACCTTC. Protein sequence: CASSGSEQGGYGYTF.

The J gene is TRBJ1-4, the V gene TRBV9; the match to TRBD1 covers 7 bases. After removal of 3 bases from V and 8 bases from J, the junction contained 31 bases not matched to a gene. Per germline, CDR1 SGDLS and CDR2 YYNGEE. This CDR3 is 22 amino acids long. The CDR3 region is CASSGGTVPFSHTDTQPEKLFF. The CDR3 bases are TGTGCCAGCAGCGGGGGGACAGTCCCGTTTTCACACACAGATACGCAGCCGGAAAAACTGTTTTTT.

This clonotype has a count of ten or more. The rearrangement links TRBV5-1 to TRBJ1-6; tentative D call: TRBD1 (6 bases). V was pared by 4 bases and J by 9 bases, with 17 bases between. The CDR3 runs 15 residues. Germline assignment: CDR1 SGHRS and CDR2 YFSETQ. The CDR3 reads CASSGGTRGVSPLHF. CDR3 coding DNA: TGCGCCAGCAGCGGGGGGACAAGGGGAGTTTCACCCCTCCACTTT.

This clonotype was counted ten times or more. The rearrangement joins TRBV18 to TRBJ1-4; no reliable D call. The CDR3 extends over 13 amino acids. Looked up from germline, CDR1 is KGHSH and CDR2 is LQKENI. Trimming stripped 2 bases from V and 6 bases from J, with 7 bases between. CDR3 sequence: CASSPGDDEKLFF. The CDR3 coding sequence is TGTGCCAGCTCACCAGGCGACGATGAAAAACTGTTTTTT.

This clonotype was detected many times. The chain recombines TRBV27 with TRBJ1-5; perhaps TRBD1 as D (5 bases). The CDR3 consists of 16 residues. The V end was cut by 3 bases, the J end by 1 base, with 13 bases between. Germline CDR1 is MNHEY and CDR2 is SMNVEV (reference sequence). The CDR3 loop reads CASSLGTSGSNQPQHF. The CDR3 bases are TGTGCCAGCAGTTTGGGGACGAGTGGGAGCAATCAGCCCCAGCATTTT.

This clonotype was picked up many times. CDR3 in DNA: TGTGCCAGCAGCGCGATGGAGGAGCAGTACTTC. As protein: CASSAMEEQYF. The rearrangement links TRBV7-9 to TRBJ2-7; no definite D call. The CDR3 is made up of 11 amino acids. V lost 5 bases and J lost 7, with 9 bases in between. The germline V gene has CDR1 SEHNR and CDR2 FQNEAQ (reference sequence).

This clonotype was observed many times. This sequence joins TRBV3-1 and TRBJ2-2, with D unresolved. The CDR3 loop spans 12 amino acids. The V and J ends lost 1 base and 8 bases respectively, with 5 bases between them. Germline assignment: CDR1 LGHDT and CDR2 YNNKEL (reference sequence). The CDR3 coding sequence is TGTGCCAGCAGCCAAGTGGGGGGGGAGCTGTTTTTT. Translated: CASSQVGGELFF.

The V call is TRBV5-8, the J call TRBJ2-4, with 10 bases identical to TRBD2. The CDR3 is made up of 18 amino acids. After removal of 1 base from V and 0 bases from J, the junction contained 7 bases not matched to a gene. CDR1 is SGHTS, CDR2 YDEGEE, per germline. The CDR3, as DNA: TGTGCCAGCAGCTTGTTGTTAGCGGGGGGACTAGCCAAAAACATTCAGTACTTC. Residues: CASSLLLAGGLAKNIQYF.

This clonotype was counted many times. V usage is TRBV4-1 and J usage is TRBJ2-3; D unclear. The germline gives CDR1 MGHRA, CDR2 YSYEKL. V shed 2 bases and J shed 0 bases, with 9 bases lying between them. The CDR3 runs to 15 residues. CDR3 region: CASSQLGASTDTQYF. The CDR3 DNA reads TGCGCCAGCAGCCAACTGGGCGCAAGCACAGATACGCAGTATTTT.

V gene TRBV7-2 combines with J gene TRBJ2-3; maybe TRBD1 (7 bases). Looked up from germline, CDR1 is SGHTA and CDR2 is FQGNSA. Trimming removed 5 bases at V and 2 bases at J, with 14 bases between. The CDR3 has 15 amino acids. This chain's CDR3 is CASSLGGQFTDTQYF. The DNA of the CDR3 is TGTGCCAGCAGCCTCGGGGGACAGTTCACAGATACGCAGTATTTT.

Notes on this clonotype: This may come from a read error, since a much larger clone is one base off. The V call is TRBV14, the J call TRBJ2-5; TRBD2 might be the D (5 bases). Germline-derived CDR1 and CDR2 are SGHDN and FVKESK. There are 15 residues in the CDR3. For the CDR3, the DNA is TGTGCCAGCAGCCAACTTGGACCCACAGCGGAGACCCCGTACTTC. It specifies CASSQLGPTAETPYF.

Turning to this clonotype: Given the absence of the conserved phenylalanine or tryptophan at the CDR3 end, a read error is likely. J is TRBJ1-5 and V is TRBV9; D uncertain. Germline V gene sequence: CDR1 SGDLS, CDR2 YYNGEE. This CDR3 has 13 amino acids. V dropped 0 bases and J dropped 6 bases, with 7 bases sitting between them. In nucleotides, the CDR3 is TGTGCCAGCAGCGTAGCTGAGGGTCAGCCCCAGCATTCC. Its translation is CASSVAEGQPQHS.

With respect to this clonotype: A read error may be the cause here, since a much bigger clone is one base away. The chain combines TRBV12-3 or TRBV12-4 with TRBJ1-2, with TRBD1 matching 7 bases. Trimming at V came to 3 bases and at J to 8 bases, leaving 6 bases not matched to a gene. The CDR3 length is 13 residues. The CDR3 protein is CASSFKGARGYTF. CDR3 DNA sequence: TGTGCCAGCAGTTTCAAGGGGGCGCGGGGCTACACCTTC.

This clonotype has a single count. V gene TRBV9 combines with J gene TRBJ2-3, with 13 bases that match TRBD2. The CDR3 runs 17 residues. The germline V gene encodes CDR1 SGDLS and CDR2 YYNGEE. V gave up 3 bases and J gave up 1 base; unmatched junction bases: 5. CDR3 sequence reads: CASSGGTSGTRTDTQYF. CDR3 sequence (DNA): TGTGCCAGCAGCGGGGGGACTAGCGGGACCCGCACAGATACGCAGTATTTT.

Concerning this clonotype itself: This may be a read error, as it is one base from a much larger clone. V gene TRBV30 combines with J gene TRBJ1-2; D gene ambiguous. Germline-derived CDR1 and CDR2 are GTSNPN and SVGIG (reference sequence). Trimming removed 8 bases at V and 12 bases at J, with 13 bases between. The length of the CDR3 is 9 residues. CDR3 amino acids: CALVPGHTF. CDR3 in DNA: TGTGCCCTAGTACCGGGCCACACCTTC.